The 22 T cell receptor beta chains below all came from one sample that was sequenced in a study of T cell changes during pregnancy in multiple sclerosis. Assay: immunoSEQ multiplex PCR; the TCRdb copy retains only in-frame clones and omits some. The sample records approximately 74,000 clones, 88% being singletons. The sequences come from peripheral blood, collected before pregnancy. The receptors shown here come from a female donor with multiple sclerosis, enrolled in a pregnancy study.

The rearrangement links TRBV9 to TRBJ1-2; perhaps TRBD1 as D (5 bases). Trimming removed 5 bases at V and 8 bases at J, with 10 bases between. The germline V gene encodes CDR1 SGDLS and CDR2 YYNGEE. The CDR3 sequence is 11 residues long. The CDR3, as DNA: TGTGCCAGCAGTTGGGGGGACGGCTACACCTTC. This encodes CASSWGDGYTF.

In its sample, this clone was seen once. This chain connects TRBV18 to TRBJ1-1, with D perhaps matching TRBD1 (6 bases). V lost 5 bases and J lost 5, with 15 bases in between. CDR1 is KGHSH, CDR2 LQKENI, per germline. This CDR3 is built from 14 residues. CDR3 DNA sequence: TGTGCCAGCTCAACAACAGGGTTTGAGACTGAAGCTTTCTTT. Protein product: CASSTTGFETEAFF.

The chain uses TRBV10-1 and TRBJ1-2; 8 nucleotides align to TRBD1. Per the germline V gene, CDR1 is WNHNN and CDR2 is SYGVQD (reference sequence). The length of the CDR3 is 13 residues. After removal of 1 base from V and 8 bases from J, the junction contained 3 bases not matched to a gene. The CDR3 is CASSEWTGNGYTF. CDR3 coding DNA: TGCGCCAGCAGTGAGTGGACAGGGAACGGCTACACCTTC.

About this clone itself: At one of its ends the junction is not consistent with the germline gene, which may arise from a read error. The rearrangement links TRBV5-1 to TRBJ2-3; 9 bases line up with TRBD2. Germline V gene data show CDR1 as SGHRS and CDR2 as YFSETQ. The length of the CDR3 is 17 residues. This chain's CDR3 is CASSLGRRGGHSDTQYF. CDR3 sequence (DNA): TGCGCCAGCAGTTTGGGGCGGCGGGGGGGCCATTCAGATACGCAGTATTTT.

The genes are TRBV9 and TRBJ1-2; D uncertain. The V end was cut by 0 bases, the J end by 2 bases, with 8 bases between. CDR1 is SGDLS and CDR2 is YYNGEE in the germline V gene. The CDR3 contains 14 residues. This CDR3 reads CASSVAETNYGYTF. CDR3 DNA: TGTGCCAGCAGCGTAGCGGAGACCAACTATGGCTACACCTTC.

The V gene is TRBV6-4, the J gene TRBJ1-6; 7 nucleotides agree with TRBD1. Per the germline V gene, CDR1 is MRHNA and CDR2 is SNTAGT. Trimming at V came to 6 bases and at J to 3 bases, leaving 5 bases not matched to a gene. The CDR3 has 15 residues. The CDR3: CASSRDSYYNSPLHF. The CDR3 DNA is TGTGCCAGCAGCCGGGACAGCTACTATAATTCACCCCTCCACTTT.

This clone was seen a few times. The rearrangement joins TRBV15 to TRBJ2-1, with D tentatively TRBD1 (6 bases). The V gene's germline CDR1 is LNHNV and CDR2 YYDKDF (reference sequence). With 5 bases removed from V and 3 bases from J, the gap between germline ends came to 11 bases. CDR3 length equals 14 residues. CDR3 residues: CATSRTVNYNEQFF. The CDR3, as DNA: TGTGCCACCAGCCGGACAGTGAACTACAATGAGCAGTTCTTC.

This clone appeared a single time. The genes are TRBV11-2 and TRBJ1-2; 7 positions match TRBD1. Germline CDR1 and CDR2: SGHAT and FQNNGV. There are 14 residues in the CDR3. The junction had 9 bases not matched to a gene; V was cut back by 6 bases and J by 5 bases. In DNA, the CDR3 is TGTGCCAGCAGGGCCGGGACAGAGACATATGGCTACACCTTC. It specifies CASRAGTETYGYTF.

The CDR3 is CASSSFAGRGSYEQYF. The CDR3 bases are TGTGCCAGCAGTTCCTTCGCAGGCCGGGGCTCCTACGAGCAGTACTTC. The V call is TRBV27, the J call TRBJ2-7; TRBD2 might be the D (5 bases). This CDR3 has 16 amino acids. V lost 4 bases and J 0 bases, leaving 16 bases between the germline ends. Germline loops: CDR1 MNHEY, CDR2 SMNVEV (reference sequence).

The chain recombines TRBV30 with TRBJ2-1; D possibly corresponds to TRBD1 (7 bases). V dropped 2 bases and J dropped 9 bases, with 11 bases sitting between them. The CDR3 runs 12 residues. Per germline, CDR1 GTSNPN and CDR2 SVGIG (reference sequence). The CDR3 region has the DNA TGTGCCTGGAGTTCGCAGGGGGGTGAGCAGTTCTTC. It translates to CAWSSQGGEQFF. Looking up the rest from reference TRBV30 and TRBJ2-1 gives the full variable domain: SQTIHQWPATLVQPVGSPLSLECTVEGTSNPNLYWYRQAAGRGLQLLFYSVGIGQISSEVPQNLSASRPQDRQFILSSKKLLLSDSGFYLCAWSSQGGEQFFGPGTRLTVL.

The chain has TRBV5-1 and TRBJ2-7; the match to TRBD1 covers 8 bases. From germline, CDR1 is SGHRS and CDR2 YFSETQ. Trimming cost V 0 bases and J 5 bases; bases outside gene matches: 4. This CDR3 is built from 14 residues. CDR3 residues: CASSLDRGLDEQYF. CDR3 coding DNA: TGCGCCAGCAGCTTGGACAGGGGGTTAGACGAGCAGTACTTC.

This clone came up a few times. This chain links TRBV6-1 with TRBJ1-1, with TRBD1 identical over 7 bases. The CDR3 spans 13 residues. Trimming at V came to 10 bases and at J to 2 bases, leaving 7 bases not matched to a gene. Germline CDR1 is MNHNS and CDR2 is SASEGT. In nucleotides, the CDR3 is TGTGCCACCGTAAGACAGGGCAACACTGAAGCTTTCTTT. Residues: CATVRQGNTEAFF.

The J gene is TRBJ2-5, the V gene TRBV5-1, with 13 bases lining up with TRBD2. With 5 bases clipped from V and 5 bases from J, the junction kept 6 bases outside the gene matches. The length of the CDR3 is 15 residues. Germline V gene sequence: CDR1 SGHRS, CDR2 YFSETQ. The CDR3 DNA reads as TGCGCCAGCAGGATTGGACTAGCGGGAGTTGAGACCCAGTACTTC. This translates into CASRIGLAGVETQYF.

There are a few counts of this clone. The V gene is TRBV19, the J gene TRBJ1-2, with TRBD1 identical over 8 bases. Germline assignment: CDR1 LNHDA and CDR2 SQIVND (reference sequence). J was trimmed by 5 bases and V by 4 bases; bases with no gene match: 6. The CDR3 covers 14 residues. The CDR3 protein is CASSNPTGAYGYTF. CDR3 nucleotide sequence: TGTGCCAGTAGTAACCCGACAGGGGCATATGGCTACACCTTC.

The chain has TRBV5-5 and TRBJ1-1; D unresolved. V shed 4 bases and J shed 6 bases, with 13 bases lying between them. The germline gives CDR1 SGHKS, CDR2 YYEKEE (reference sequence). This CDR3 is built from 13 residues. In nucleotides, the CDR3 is TGTGCCAGCAGCAAGACTGAAATCGCTGAAGCTTTCTTT. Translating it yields CASSKTEIAEAFF. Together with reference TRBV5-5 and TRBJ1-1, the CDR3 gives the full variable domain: DAGVTQSPTHLIKTRGQQVTLRCSPISGHKSVSWYQQVLGQGPQFIFQYYEKEERGRGNFPDRFSARQFPNYSSELNVNALLLGDSALYLCASSKTEIAEAFFGQGTRLTVV.

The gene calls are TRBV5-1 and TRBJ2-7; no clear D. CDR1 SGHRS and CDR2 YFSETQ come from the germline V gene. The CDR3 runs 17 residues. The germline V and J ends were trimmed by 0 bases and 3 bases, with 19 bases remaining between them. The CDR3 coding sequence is TGCGCCAGCAGCTTGGGGGTAGACCCAACAGCATTCTACGAGCAGTACTTC. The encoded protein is CASSLGVDPTAFYEQYF.

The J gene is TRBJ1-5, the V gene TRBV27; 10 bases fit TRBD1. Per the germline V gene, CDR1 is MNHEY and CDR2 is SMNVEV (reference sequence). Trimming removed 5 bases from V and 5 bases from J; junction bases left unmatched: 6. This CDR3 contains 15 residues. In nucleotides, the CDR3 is TGTGCCAGCAGTAGCCGGGACAGGGGCTATCAGCCCCAGCATTTT. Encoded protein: CASSSRDRGYQPQHF.

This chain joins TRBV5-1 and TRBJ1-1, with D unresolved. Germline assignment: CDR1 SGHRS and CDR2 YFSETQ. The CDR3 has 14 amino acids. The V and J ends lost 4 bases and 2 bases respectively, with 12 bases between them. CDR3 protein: CASSLANPNTEAFF. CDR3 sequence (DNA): TGCGCCAGCAGCCTTGCTAACCCCAACACTGAAGCTTTCTTT.

This CDR3 is CASSRSPRGNTDTQYF. CDR3 nucleotides: TGTGCCAGCAGCCGCAGTCCCCGGGGTAACACAGATACGCAGTATTTT. The chain employs TRBV7-2 and TRBJ2-3; D is possibly TRBD2 (5 bases). The V end lost 5 bases, the J end lost 2 bases, and 17 bases lay between the germline ends. The CDR3 consists of 16 residues. Germline CDR1 and CDR2: SGHTA and FQGNSA.

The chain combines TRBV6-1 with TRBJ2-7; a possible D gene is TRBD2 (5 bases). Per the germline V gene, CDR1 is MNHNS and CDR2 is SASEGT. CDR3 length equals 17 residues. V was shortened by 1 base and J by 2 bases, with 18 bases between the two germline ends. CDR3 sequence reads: CASSEEDSVSAAYEQYF. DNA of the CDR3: TGTGCCAGCAGTGAAGAGGACTCGGTGTCGGCCGCCTACGAGCAGTACTTC.

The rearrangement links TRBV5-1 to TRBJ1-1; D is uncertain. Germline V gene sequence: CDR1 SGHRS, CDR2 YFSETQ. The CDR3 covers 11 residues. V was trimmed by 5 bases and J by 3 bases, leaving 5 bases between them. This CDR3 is CASREDTEAFF. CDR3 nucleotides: TGCGCCAGCAGGGAGGACACTGAAGCTTTCTTT. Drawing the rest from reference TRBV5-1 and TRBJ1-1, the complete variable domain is KAGVTQTPRYLIKTRGQQVTLSCSPISGHRSVSWYQQTPGQGLQFLFEYFSETQRNKGNFPGRFSGRQFSNSRSEMNVSTLELGDSALYLCASREDTEAFFGQGTRLTVV.

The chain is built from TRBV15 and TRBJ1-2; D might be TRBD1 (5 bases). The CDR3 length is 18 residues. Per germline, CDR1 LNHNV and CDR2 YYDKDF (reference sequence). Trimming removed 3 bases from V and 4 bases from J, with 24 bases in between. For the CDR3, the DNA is TGTGCCACCAGCAGGAAATACGAGTCCAGGGCCTTGGGCTATGGCTACACCTTC. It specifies CATSRKYESRALGYGYTF.